Below are 5 T cell receptor beta chains sequenced from a single sample in a study of T cells in narcolepsy. The method was immunoSEQ multiplex PCR; TCRdb's version includes in-frame clones alone and lacks a portion of them. The data show about 25,000 clones, with around 85% seen just once and roughly 0.76% held by the top ten. Specimen: CD45RA- memory CD4+ T cells from PBMCs. The receptors here all came from a human donor with narcolepsy.

The chain is built from TRBV29-1 and TRBJ1-2; 8 bases agree with TRBD1. V was clipped by 7 bases and J by 5 bases; unmatched bases: 3. This CDR3 is 11 amino acids long. Germline-derived CDR1 and CDR2 are SQVTM and ANQGSEA. CDR3 residues: CSADRGYGYTF. CDR3 bases: TGCAGCGCAGACAGGGGTTATGGCTACACCTTC. The full variable domain, with the rest looked up from reference TRBV29-1 and TRBJ1-2, is SAVISQKPSRDICQRGTSLTIQCQVDSQVTMMFWYRQQPGQSLTLIATANQGSEATYESGFVIDKFPISRPNLTFSTLTVSNMSPEDSSIYLCSADRGYGYTFGSGTRLTVV.

This chain's CDR3 is CASSPAAAYEQYF. DNA for the CDR3: TGCGCCAGCAGTCCAGCGGCGGCCTACGAGCAGTACTTC. The chain has TRBV5-1 and TRBJ2-7; D may be TRBD2 (5 bases). Germline-derived CDR1 and CDR2 are SGHRS and YFSETQ. V was shortened by 5 bases and J by 2 bases, with 11 bases between the two germline ends. This CDR3 is 13 amino acids long.

J is TRBJ1-1 and V is TRBV30; 9 bases are a match to TRBD1. The CDR3 totals 14 residues. Germline V lookup: CDR1 GTSNPN, CDR2 SVGIG (reference sequence). Trimming cost V 1 base and J 5 bases; bases outside gene matches: 5. Here the CDR3 reads CAWSAQGAGTEAFF. The CDR3 nucleotides read TGTGCCTGGAGTGCACAGGGGGCTGGAACTGAAGCTTTCTTT.

The chain recombines TRBV4-1 with TRBJ2-7; 7 positions agree with TRBD1. Germline-derived CDR1 and CDR2 are MGHRA and YSYEKL. The CDR3 has 15 residues. J lost 7 bases, V lost 4 bases, and 13 bases had no gene match. The CDR3 here is CASSPLTGVSWEQYF. The CDR3 DNA reads TGCGCCAGCAGCCCATTAACAGGGGTCTCTTGGGAGCAGTACTTC.

This chain uses TRBV20-1 with TRBJ1-4, with D unclear. Germline CDR1 and CDR2: DFQATT and SNEGSKA (reference sequence). V was trimmed by 3 bases and J by 7 bases, leaving 6 bases between them. The CDR3 contains 11 residues. The CDR3 reads CSARDFEKLFF. The CDR3 DNA follows: TGCAGTGCTAGGGACTTTGAAAAACTGTTTTTT.